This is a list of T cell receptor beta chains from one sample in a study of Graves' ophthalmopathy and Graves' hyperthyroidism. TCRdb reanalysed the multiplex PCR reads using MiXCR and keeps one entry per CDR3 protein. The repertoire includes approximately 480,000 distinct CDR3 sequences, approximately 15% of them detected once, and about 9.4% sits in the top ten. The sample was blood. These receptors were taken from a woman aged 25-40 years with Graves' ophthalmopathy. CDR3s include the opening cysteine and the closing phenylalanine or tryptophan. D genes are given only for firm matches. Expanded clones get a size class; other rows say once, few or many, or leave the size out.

cdr3_aa: CASSYSGQRSYEQYF
cdr3_nt: TGTGCCAGCAGTTACTCGGGACAACGATCCTACGAGCAGTACTTC
j_call: TRBJ2-7
clone_size: -
v_call: TRBV6-5
d_call: -

cdr3_aa: CASSRSRTGELFF
cdr3_nt: TGTGCCAGCAGCAGGAGTAGGACCGGGGAGCTGTTTTTT
j_call: TRBJ2-2
clone_size: -
v_call: TRBV9
d_call: -

cdr3_aa: CATSDSRTARPNYGYTF
cdr3_nt: TGTGCCACCAGTGATTCTCGGACAGCCCGCCCTAACTATGGCTACACCTTC
j_call: TRBJ1-2
clone_size: many
v_call: TRBV24-1
d_call: -

cdr3_aa: CASTARQEGHEQYF
cdr3_nt: TGTGCCAGCACCGCAAGACAGGAAGGCCACGAGCAGTACTTC
j_call: TRBJ2-7
clone_size: -
v_call: TRBV3-1
d_call: -

cdr3_aa: CASSVEDGHNQPQHF
cdr3_nt: TGTGCCAGCAGCGTAGAAGACGGCCACAATCAGCCCCAGCATTTT
j_call: TRBJ1-5
clone_size: many
v_call: TRBV9
d_call: -

cdr3_aa: CASSLEYRRGEQYF
cdr3_nt: TGTGCCAGCAGTCTCGAATACCGCCGAGGTGAGCAGTACTTC
j_call: TRBJ2-7
clone_size: many
v_call: TRBV6-5
d_call: -

cdr3_aa: CASAVARLVPPTEAFF
cdr3_nt: TGTGCCAGTGCCGTTGCCCGCCTTGTACCTCCCACTGAAGCTTTCTTT
j_call: TRBJ1-1
clone_size: few
v_call: TRBV12-3/TRBV12-4
d_call: -

cdr3_aa: CASSLEGRLSYEQYF
cdr3_nt: TGCGCCAGCAGCTTGGAGGGACGCCTCTCCTACGAGCAGTACTTC
j_call: TRBJ2-7
clone_size: many
v_call: TRBV5-1
d_call: -

cdr3_aa: CASSLGQGANEQYF
cdr3_nt: TGCGCCAGCAGCTTGGGCCAGGGGGCTAACGAGCAGTACTTC
j_call: TRBJ2-7
clone_size: many
v_call: TRBV5-1
d_call: TRBD1

cdr3_aa: CASSSSTGGDQPQHF
cdr3_nt: TGTGCCAGCAGCTCTTCGACAGGGGGCGATCAGCCCCAGCATTTT
j_call: TRBJ1-5
clone_size: -
v_call: TRBV7-9
d_call: TRBD1

cdr3_aa: CASRRGRRGPYTEAFF
cdr3_nt: TGTGCCAGCAGGCGGGGGCGACGGGGACCATACACTGAAGCTTTCTTT
j_call: TRBJ1-1
clone_size: few
v_call: TRBV5-6
d_call: -

cdr3_aa: CASSQRTSGDGANVLTF
cdr3_nt: TGTGCCAGCAGTCAAAGGACGTCAGGGGATGGGGCCAACGTCCTGACTTTC
j_call: TRBJ2-6
clone_size: many
v_call: TRBV6-1
d_call: -

cdr3_aa: CASSQDRLADSYEQYF
cdr3_nt: TGTGCCAGCAGCCAAGATCGGCTAGCGGACTCCTACGAGCAGTACTTC
j_call: TRBJ2-7
clone_size: many
v_call: TRBV4-2
d_call: TRBD2

cdr3_aa: CASSHGSGGNQPQHF
cdr3_nt: TGTGCCAGCAGCCACGGGTCAGGGGGCAATCAGCCCCAGCATTTT
j_call: TRBJ1-5
clone_size: many
v_call: TRBV16
d_call: -